This is a list of T cell receptor beta chains from one sample in a study of tissue T cells after allogeneic stem cell transplantation. TCRdb's copy holds only in-frame clones and misses some; the assay was immunoSEQ multiplex PCR. The repertoire holds roughly 800 clones, with about 46% as singletons. This sample comprised ileal tissue, obtained at autopsy. The receptors here all came from a female patient aged 40-75 years with steroid-refractory graft-versus-host disease after an allogeneic stem cell transplant. A subset of T cells may come from the graft donor. Each CDR3 is given with its conserved first and last residue. The D gene is left open where the match is weak. Clone size is not always given. Where it is, it says once, few, many or a class for expanded clones.

.,TRBV19,TRBJ1-6,13,medium-sized,CASSRARVRPLHF,TGTGCCAGTAGTCGCGCCAGGGTCCGGCCCCTCCACTTT
.,TRBV5-5,TRBJ2-2,14,once,CASSLRPAAGELFF,TGTGCCAGCAGCTTGCGGCCAGCCGCCGGGGAGCTGTTTTTT
TRBD1,TRBV18,TRBJ1-4,13,large,CASSPDRVEKLFF,TGTGCCAGCTCACCAGACAGGGTTGAAAAACTGTTTTTT
.,TRBV7-8,TRBJ2-1,18,few,CASSFDPRDFSSYNEQFF,TGTGCCAGCAGCTTTGACCCCCGGGACTTTAGCTCCTACAATGAGCAGTTCTTC
TRBD1,TRBV4-3,TRBJ2-1,19,medium-sized,CASSRTSQGAGASYNEQFF,TGCGCCAGCAGCAGAACATCGCAGGGGGCGGGTGCCTCCTACAATGAGCAGTTCTTC
.,TRBV6-5,TRBJ1-3,16,.,CASSYRRGPSGNTIYF,TGTGCCAGCAGTTACCGTCGTGGCCCCTCTGGAAACACCATATATTTT
TRBD1,TRBV5-5,TRBJ1-6,15,large,CASSLQGARNSPLHF,TGTGCCAGCAGCCTTCAGGGGGCCAGGAATTCACCCCTCCACTTT
TRBD1,TRBV20-1,TRBJ1-2,14,few,CSASRVRGNYGYTF,TGCAGTGCTAGTCGGGTCAGGGGGAACTATGGCTACACCTTC
TRBD1,TRBV7-9,TRBJ2-2,18,.,CASSSPLSGTGGTGELFF,TGTGCCAGCAGCTCTCCCTTATCCGGGACAGGCGGCACCGGGGAGCTGTTTTTT
TRBD1,TRBV11-2,TRBJ2-5,16,few,CASSPRTGGAGETQYF,TGTGCCAGCAGCCCGAGGACAGGGGGCGCGGGAGAGACCCAGTACTTC
TRBD2,TRBV5-1,TRBJ2-1,18,.,CASSLVPRGGRLYNEQFF,TGCGCCAGCAGCTTGGTTCCCCGGGGGGGCCGTCTCTACAATGAGCAGTTCTTC
TRBD1,TRBV29-1,TRBJ1-2,13,.,CSVAPTGNYGYTF,TGCAGCGTAGCCCCGACAGGGAACTATGGCTACACCTTC
.,TRBV4-1,TRBJ1-3,15,medium-sized,CASSSQSMRGNTIYF,TGCGCCAGCAGCTCCCAGTCGATGCGTGGAAACACCATATATTTT
TRBD1,TRBV7-9,TRBJ1-4,13,.,CASSLDRGEKLFF,TGTGCCAGCAGCTTGGACAGGGGTGAAAAACTGTTTTTT
.,TRBV2,TRBJ2-2,15,medium-sized,CASSESGPYTGELFF,TGTGCCAGCAGTGAATCGGGACCCTACACCGGGGAGCTGTTTTTT
.,TRBV19,TRBJ2-5,17,.,CASSIDFPGSYLKTQYF,TGTGCCAGTAGTATAGATTTTCCAGGGTCATATTTGAAGACCCAGTACTTC
.,TRBV11-2,TRBJ1-5,13,.,CASSSNSNQPQHF,TGTGCCAGCAGCAGCAATAGCAATCAGCCCCAGCATTTT
.,TRBV28,TRBJ1-5,15,.,CASKSGGGGNQPQHF,TGTGCCAGCAAGTCGGGAGGGGGGGGCAATCAGCCCCAGCATTTT
.,TRBV5-5,TRBJ2-1,14,few,CASSLGQYYNEQFF,TGTGCCAGCAGCTTGGGACAGTACTACAATGAGCAGTTCTTC
.,TRBV2,TRBJ2-2,12,large,CASTRGTGELFF,TGTGCCAGCACGAGAGGCACCGGGGAGCTGTTTTTT
.,TRBV5-1,TRBJ2-3,13,.,CASSLFAPDTQYF,TGCGCCAGCAGCTTGTTCGCGCCAGATACGCAGTATTTT
.,TRBV7-9,TRBJ2-2,15,.,CASSPPLGHTGELFF,TGTGCCAGCAGCCCACCACTGGGTCATACCGGGGAGCTGTTTTTT
.,TRBV7-8,TRBJ2-7,16,large,CASSLVVGTGSYEQYF,TGTGCCAGCAGCTTAGTCGTAGGGACGGGCTCCTACGAGCAGTACTTC
TRBD1,TRBV10-3,TRBJ1-1,13,.,CAIRQGANTEAFF,TGTGCCATTCGACAGGGGGCGAACACTGAAGCTTTCTTT
.,TRBV10-3,TRBJ1-1,14,.,CAIRNQGGNTEAFF,TGTGCCATCAGGAATCAGGGAGGAAACACTGAAGCTTTCTTT
.,TRBV29-1,TRBJ1-4,13,large,CSAKPTSNEKLFF,TGCAGCGCTAAACCGACTTCTAATGAAAAACTGTTTTTT
.,TRBV5-1,TRBJ2-5,14,medium-sized,CASSLGTWGETQYF,TGCGCCAGCAGCTTGGGGACTTGGGGTGAGACCCAGTACTTC
.,TRBV18,TRBJ1-4,13,few,CASSQGGGEKLFF,TGTGCCAGCTCACAAGGGGGAGGTGAAAAACTGTTTTTT
.,TRBV7-2,TRBJ2-3,15,.,CASSLGSYLTDTQYF,TGTGCCAGCAGCTTAGGAAGCTATCTCACAGATACGCAGTATTTT
.,TRBV7-9,TRBJ1-1,16,large,CASSTPRETWGTEAFF,TGTGCCAGCAGCACCCCCCGGGAGACCTGGGGCACTGAAGCTTTCTTT
TRBD2,TRBV3-1/TRBV3-2,TRBJ2-1,16,.,CASSQDRTSGSNEQFF,TGTGCCAGCAGCCAAGATAGGACTAGCGGGAGTAATGAGCAGTTCTTC
.,TRBV7-3,TRBJ2-5,14,hyperexpanded,CASSLAGRRETQYF,TGTGCCAGCAGCTTGGCGGGGAGACGGGAGACCCAGTACTTC
.,TRBV3-1/TRBV3-2,TRBJ2-5,14,large,CASSQRGGQETQYF,TGTGCCAGCAGCCAGAGGGGAGGCCAAGAGACCCAGTACTTC
.,TRBV7-9,TRBJ2-2,13,large,CASSLGPTGELFF,TGTGCCAGCAGCTTAGGGCCCACCGGGGAGCTGTTTTTT
TRBD1,TRBV6-5,TRBJ2-7,15,.,CASSYHRGFRYEQYF,TGTGCCAGCAGCTACCACAGGGGTTTTCGCTACGAGCAGTACTTC
TRBD2,TRBV5-5,TRBJ2-3,17,.,CASSTWIGTSGSGTQYF,TGTGCCAGCAGCACATGGATTGGGACTAGCGGGTCGGGGACGCAGTATTTT
.,TRBV5-4,TRBJ2-3,13,.,CASSGMATDTQYF,TGTGCCAGCAGCGGAATGGCCACAGATACGCAGTATTTT
.,TRBV7-2,TRBJ2-3,15,large,CASSLFGTSFLSQYF,TGTGCCAGCAGCTTATTCGGGACTTCGTTTCTGTCGCAGTATTTT
.,TRBV14,TRBJ1-1,14,hyperexpanded,CASSQERGRAEAFF,TGTGCCAGCAGCCAGGAGAGGGGTAGGGCTGAAGCTTTCTTT
TRBD1,TRBV7-2,TRBJ2-7,15,.,CASSFSGTEPYEQYF,TGTGCCAGCAGCTTTTCCGGGACAGAGCCCTACGAGCAGTACTTC
.,TRBV6-5,TRBJ2-7,13,large,CASTGPGSYEQYF,TGTGCCAGCACCGGGCCGGGCTCCTACGAGCAGTACTTC
.,TRBV20-1,TRBJ2-2,12,few,CSASTGTGELFF,TGCAGTGCTAGTACCGGGACCGGGGAGCTGTTTTTT
TRBD1,TRBV5-5,TRBJ1-2,15,.,CASSHQQGVNYGYTF,TGTGCCAGCAGCCACCAACAGGGGGTTAACTATGGCTACACCTTC
.,TRBV10-3,TRBJ2-2,14,.,CAISPQGNTGELFF,TGTGCCATCAGCCCACAGGGTAACACCGGGGAGCTGTTTTTT
.,TRBV7-7,TRBJ2-6,18,.,CASSPGFMPQSRANVLTF,TGTGCCAGCAGCCCCGGGTTTATGCCACAAAGTCGGGCCAACGTCCTGACTTTC
TRBD1,TRBV5-1,TRBJ1-2,14,.,CASTNTGGGYGYTF,TGCGCCAGCACCAATACAGGGGGAGGTTATGGCTACACCTTC
.,TRBV4-2,TRBJ1-2,15,.,CASSQSGATNYGYTF,TGTGCCAGCAGCCAGTCAGGGGCGACGAACTATGGCTACACCTTC
TRBD1,TRBV6-2/TRBV6-3,TRBJ1-2,14,few,CASSFSGTGTSYTF,TGTGCCAGCAGTTTTTCCGGGACAGGTACTAGCTACACCTTC
.,TRBV12-3/TRBV12-4,TRBJ1-2,12,.,CASSLGNYGYTF,TGTGCCAGCAGTTTGGGTAACTATGGCTACACCTTC
.,TRBV5-1,TRBJ2-7,15,.,CASSGLWRGSYEQYF,TGCGCCAGCAGCGGTTTGTGGCGGGGCTCCTACGAGCAGTACTTC
.,TRBV18,TRBJ1-1,13,medium-sized,CASSPRREGEAFF,TGTGCCAGCTCACCACGACGGGAAGGGGAAGCTTTCTTT
.,TRBV9,TRBJ2-5,15,few,CASSVGGAQGETQYF,TGTGCCAGCAGCGTAGGCGGGGCCCAGGGAGAGACCCAGTACTTC
TRBD2,TRBV4-2,TRBJ2-7,16,.,CASSLLSGGTFYEQYF,TGTGCCAGCAGCCTTTTAAGCGGGGGTACTTTCTACGAGCAGTACTTC
.,TRBV9,TRBJ2-7,16,large,CASSVGGSGPSYEQYF,TGTGCCAGCAGCGTAGGAGGAAGCGGGCCTTCCTACGAGCAGTACTTC
.,TRBV24-1,TRBJ2-3,12,.,CATGSGTDTQYF,TGTGCCACCGGTTCGGGAACAGATACGCAGTATTTT